The 7 T cell receptor beta chains below all came from one sample that was sequenced in a study of CD8 T cells in ankylosing spondylitis. Findings of the study overall: What appeared characteristic of ankylosing spondylitis blood was a TCR beta motif of several highly homologous variants.

One entry per CDR3 protein, called by TCRdb with MiXCR from the 5' RACE reads. The table has about 200,000 distinct CDR3 sequences, 5.5% to 7.5% seen once; the top ten hold more than 13%. These receptors' antigens are unknown. The specimen sequenced was blood, either unsorted or a sorted T cell fraction (not recorded which). The receptors shown here come from a male donor with ankylosing spondylitis.

This clonotype was recorded at least ten times. V usage is TRBV20-1 and J usage is TRBJ2-7; D is unresolved. Germline V lookup: CDR1 DFQATT, CDR2 SNEGSKA (reference sequence). Trimming took 1 base from V and 0 from J, leaving 13 bases between them. The CDR3 has 15 residues. In DNA form, the CDR3 reads TGCAGTGCTAGAGGGTCAGAGGCACACTCCTACGAGCAGTACTTC. This codes for CSARGSEAHSYEQYF.

This clonotype was seen ten or more times. The J gene is TRBJ2-2, the V gene TRBV4-3, with 10 bases matching TRBD2. This CDR3 is 17 amino acids long. CDR1 and CDR2 from the germline V gene are LGHNA and YSLEER. V was pared by 4 bases and J by 1 base, with 6 bases of the junction left unmatched. CDR3 amino acids: CASSLGLADLNTGELFF. The DNA of the CDR3 is TGCGCCAGCAGCCTAGGACTAGCGGACCTGAACACCGGGGAGCTGTTTTTT.

This clonotype was picked up a small number of times. The V call is TRBV19, the J call TRBJ2-6, with D maybe TRBD2 (5 bases). This CDR3 has 17 residues. V lost 6 bases and J 0 bases, leaving 15 bases between the germline ends. Germline CDR1 LNHDA, CDR2 SQIVND (reference sequence). DNA of the CDR3: TGTGCCAGTAGCCTACCGGGATATACCTCTGGGGCCAACGTCCTGACTTTC. It translates to CASSLPGYTSGANVLTF.

This clonotype occurred many times. This chain's CDR3 is CASSQGQGAYEQYF. DNA of the CDR3: TGTGCCAGCAGCCAAGGACAGGGGGCTTACGAGCAGTACTTC. This rearrangement joins TRBV4-2 to TRBJ2-7, with TRBD1 matching 10 bases. J lost 4 bases, V lost 1 base, and 1 base had no gene match. This CDR3 spans 14 amino acids. Germline V CDR1 and CDR2: LGHNA, YNFKEQ.

The rearrangement uses TRBV7-9 and TRBJ2-7; 11 bases line up with TRBD2. V shed 3 bases, J shed 3 bases, and the junction held 4 bases outside the gene matches. Germline V CDR1 and CDR2: SEHNR, FQNEAQ (reference sequence). The CDR3 length is 15 residues. Written as DNA, the CDR3 is TGTGCCAGCAGCTTCACTAGCGGGAGCCACTACGAGCAGTACTTC. It specifies CASSFTSGSHYEQYF.

The table lists this clonotype with many counts. The chain's CDR3 is CASSLGIGALYGYTF. CDR3 nucleotide sequence: TGTGCCAGCAGTTTAGGTATAGGGGCGCTCTATGGCTACACCTTC. The V gene is TRBV12-3 or TRBV12-4, the J gene TRBJ1-2, with D tentatively TRBD1 (5 bases). The CDR3 contains 15 residues. Trimming removed 1 base at V and 4 bases at J, with 13 bases between.

This clonotype was detected ten times or more. V is TRBV7-9 and J is TRBJ2-1; TRBD2 is a possible D gene (5 bases). The germline V gene has CDR1 SEHNR and CDR2 FQNEAQ (reference sequence). V lost 5 bases and J 8 bases, leaving 13 bases between the germline ends. The CDR3 sequence is 13 residues long. Here the CDR3 DNA reads TGTGCCAGCAGCAAGGACCCGCGGGATGAGCAGTTCTTC. This sequence encodes CASSKDPRDEQFF.